Listed below are T cell receptor beta chains from one sample, sequenced in a study of blood T cell repertoires in COVID-19. Repertoires were generated with immunoSEQ multiplex PCR, while TCRdb's copy carries only in-frame clones and drops some. The table shows about 79,000 clones, with 70% to 90% occurring only once. Sequenced material: peripheral blood. These receptors all come from a man between 50 and 59 years old with active COVID-19. Each CDR3 is given with its conserved first and last residue. The order of the fields is D gene, clone size, V gene, CDR3 length, J gene, CDR3 DNA, CDR3 protein. D genes are given only for firm matches. Not all rows give a size; the values are once, few, many and, for expanded clones, a class.

>-|-|TRBV13|13|TRBJ2-5
TGTGCCAGCAGCTTAGACAGGCAAGAGACCCAGTACTTC
CASSLDRQETQYF
>TRBD2|-|TRBV29-1|14|TRBJ2-1
TGCAGCGTTGAGACTAGCGGGAGCTACAATGAGCAGTTCTTC
CSVETSGSYNEQFF
>-|once|TRBV6-5|14|TRBJ2-7
TGTGCCAGCAGTTACTCGATAGGGACACGCGAGCAGTACTTC
CASSYSIGTREQYF
>TRBD1|-|TRBV5-1|15|TRBJ2-2
TGCGCCAGCAGCGAGGGGGCCGGGAACACCGGGGAGCTGTTTTTT
CASSEGAGNTGELFF
>TRBD2|-|TRBV14|15|TRBJ2-7
TGTGCCAGCAGCCTCCTTAGCGGGGGGCTCTACGAGCAGTACTTC
CASSLLSGGLYEQYF
>TRBD2|-|TRBV28|14|TRBJ2-7
TGTGCCAGCAGTTTGGGAGGGGACCACTACGAGCAGTACTTC
CASSLGGDHYEQYF
>-|-|TRBV28|16|TRBJ2-1
TGTGCCAGCAGTCCTCGACGGAGCGGCTACTACAATGAGCAGTTCTTC
CASSPRRSGYYNEQFF
>TRBD2|-|TRBV5-6|12|TRBJ2-1
TGTGCCAGCAGCTTATCGACTAGCGACCCGTTCTTC
CASSLSTSDPFF
>TRBD1|-|TRBV18|14|TRBJ1-2
TGTGCCAGCTCAAGCGCGGACAGGGCGGTTGGCTACACCTTC
CASSSADRAVGYTF
>-|-|TRBV7-8|16|TRBJ1-5
TGTGCCAGCAGCTTAAAGCGGGTCTTCCTCAATCAGCCCCAGCATTTT
CASSLKRVFLNQPQHF
>TRBD1|-|TRBV6-5|14|TRBJ2-7
TGTGCCAGCAGACGACAGGGGCGGAATCACGAGCAGTACTTC
CASRRQGRNHEQYF
>-|-|TRBV9|13|TRBJ2-7
TGTGCCAGTTCCCGGGACACTTACTACGAGCAGTACTTC
CASSRDTYYEQYF
>TRBD1|-|TRBV4-1|16|TRBJ2-1
TGCGCCAGCGGAGCGACAGGGGGGCGAGAGGAGGGTGAGCAGTTCTTC
CASGATGGREEGEQFF
>TRBD2|-|TRBV3-1/TRBV3-2|16|TRBJ2-1
TGTGCCAGCAGCCAAGAGTCACTAGCGGGGAGGTATGAGCAGTTCTTC
CASSQESLAGRYEQFF
>-|-|TRBV6-4|14|TRBJ2-1
TGTGCCAGCAGTGACTCGCCCGCCCCCGGTGAGCAGTTCTTC
CASSDSPAPGEQFF
>TRBD1|-|TRBV5-5|14|TRBJ1-1
TGTGCCAGCAGCTTTCAGACAGGGGGCACTGAAGCTTTCTTT
CASSFQTGGTEAFF
>TRBD2|once|TRBV4-1|18|TRBJ2-1
TGCGCCAGCAGCCAAGGGGTTAGCGGGAGACCCTCCTACAATGAGCAGTTCTTC
CASSQGVSGRPSYNEQFF
>TRBD1|-|TRBV2|16|TRBJ1-2
TGTGCCAGCAGTCGGCTCCCTCGACAGGGCGAATATGGCTACACCTTC
CASSRLPRQGEYGYTF
>-|-|TRBV20-1|14|TRBJ1-1
TGCAGTGCTAGTGCTGACAGTCTGAACACTGAAGCTTTCTTT
CSASADSLNTEAFF
>TRBD1|-|TRBV29-1|13|TRBJ1-1
TGCAGCGCTGGGACAGGGGAAGGGACTGAAGCTTTCTTT
CSAGTGEGTEAFF
>TRBD1|-|TRBV28|18|TRBJ2-6
TGTGCCAGCAGTTTATCTAGGGACAGCCCCTCTGGGGCCAACGTCCTGACTTTC
CASSLSRDSPSGANVLTF
>-|-|TRBV4-1|15|TRBJ2-7
TGCGCCAGCAGCCAGACTAGGGCTAGTGGCGATGAGCAGTACTTC
CASSQTRASGDEQYF
>-|few|TRBV28|16|TRBJ1-2
TGTGCCAGCAGTTTATGGAAAGCAGGCGTCACCTATGGCTACACCTTC
CASSLWKAGVTYGYTF
>-|-|TRBV7-3|13|TRBJ1-1
TGTGCCAGCAGCTTAGCTTTCAGTTCAGAAGCTTTCTTT
CASSLAFSSEAFF
>-|-|TRBV11-2|14|TRBJ1-2
TGTGCCAGCAGCTCATTCGGGGGGGTCTGGGGCTACACCTTC
CASSSFGGVWGYTF
>-|-|TRBV19|13|TRBJ2-2
TGTGCCAGTAGTATCCACAGGACCGGGGAGCTGTTTTTT
CASSIHRTGELFF
>-|-|TRBV15|16|TRBJ2-2
TGTGCCACCAGCAGAGATCTACCCCCGAACACCGGGGAGCTGTTTTTT
CATSRDLPPNTGELFF
>TRBD1|-|TRBV28|15|TRBJ1-2
TGTGCCAGCAGTATAGGGACAGGGAGTCGGTATGGCTACACCTTC
CASSIGTGSRYGYTF
>TRBD2|-|TRBV11-1|14|TRBJ2-3
TGTGCCAGCAGCTTTAGCGGGAGCACAGATACGCAGTATTTT
CASSFSGSTDTQYF
>TRBD1|-|TRBV11-2|13|TRBJ2-7
TGTGCCAGCACCTTGACAGGGGGCCGCGAGCAGTACTTC
CASTLTGGREQYF
>-|-|TRBV5-4|15|TRBJ2-7
TGTGCCAGCAGCTTGTGGGGGACAACATTCTACGAGCAGTACTTC
CASSLWGTTFYEQYF
>TRBD1|-|TRBV11-2|16|TRBJ1-2
TGTGCCAGCAGCCCCAGGGGTGGGACAGGGGTCTATGGCTACACCTTC
CASSPRGGTGVYGYTF
>-|-|TRBV2|12|TRBJ2-1
TGTGCCAGCACGCGGGGTTACAATGAGCAGTTCTTC
CASTRGYNEQFF
>TRBD1|-|TRBV19|15|TRBJ1-2
TGTGCCAGTAGTCCCGCGGGGGGACAGGGGTATGGCTACACCTTC
CASSPAGGQGYGYTF
>TRBD2|once|TRBV27|19|TRBJ2-3
TGTGCCAGCAGTTTATGGTCGCTAGCGGAAGCCATTAGCACAGATACGCAGTATTTT
CASSLWSLAEAISTDTQYF
>TRBD1|-|TRBV18|16|TRBJ2-5
TGTGCCAGCTCACGCCCCGGACAGGCAGGGCAAGAGACCCAGTACTTC
CASSRPGQAGQETQYF
>-|once|TRBV28|12|TRBJ2-1
TGTGCCAGCAGTCTAGGACAGTATGAGCAGTTCTTC
CASSLGQYEQFF
>TRBD1|-|TRBV6-5|12|TRBJ1-4
TGTGCCAGCAGTTACGGACAGGGCCCCCTGTTTTTT
CASSYGQGPLFF
>-|-|TRBV6-1|14|TRBJ2-7
TGTGCCAGCAGTGACAGGGTTGGGGCGTACGAGCAGTACTTC
CASSDRVGAYEQYF
>TRBD2|-|TRBV28|16|TRBJ2-1
TGTGCCAGCACCGCAGGCGGGGGTCCATCCTACAATGAGCAGTTCTTC
CASTAGGGPSYNEQFF
>-|-|TRBV2|15|TRBJ1-5
TGTGCCAGCAGGGTGGACAAGGCCCGCAATCAGCCCCAGCATTTT
CASRVDKARNQPQHF